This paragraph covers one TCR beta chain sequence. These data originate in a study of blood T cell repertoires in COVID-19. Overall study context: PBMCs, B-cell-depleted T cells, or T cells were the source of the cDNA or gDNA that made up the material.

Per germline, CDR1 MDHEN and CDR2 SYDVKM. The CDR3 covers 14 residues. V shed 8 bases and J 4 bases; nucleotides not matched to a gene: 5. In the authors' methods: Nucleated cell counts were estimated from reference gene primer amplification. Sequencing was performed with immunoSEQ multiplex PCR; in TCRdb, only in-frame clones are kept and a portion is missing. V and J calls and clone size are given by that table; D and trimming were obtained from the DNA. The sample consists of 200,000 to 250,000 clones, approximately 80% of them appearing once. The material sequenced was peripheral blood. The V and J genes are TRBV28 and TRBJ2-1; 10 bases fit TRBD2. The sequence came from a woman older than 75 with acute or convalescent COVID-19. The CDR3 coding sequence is TGTGCCAGCGGACTAGCGGACGCGTACAATGAGCAGTTCTTC. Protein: CASGLADAYNEQFF. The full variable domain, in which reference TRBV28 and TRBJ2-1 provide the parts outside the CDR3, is DVKVTQSSRYLVKRTGEKVFLECVQDMDHENMFWYRQDPGLGLRLIYFSYDVKMKEKGDIPEGYSVSREKKERFSLILESASTNQTSMYLCASGLADAYNEQFFGPGTRLTVL.